The 14 T cell receptor beta chains in this list originate from one sample, sequenced in a study of naive and memory T cell subsets. Study-level findings and limits: Possibly reflecting memory cells re-expressing CD45RA, a few larger clonotypes occurred in naive repertoires, especially CD8.

These receptors' antigens are unknown. Both TRBC1 and TRBC2 were covered by a beta constant-region primer of two equimolar oligonucleotides. Ligated cDNA was amplified by four rounds of PCR with nested alpha and beta constant-region primers and SP2. TCRdb reprocessed the UMI-ligation and nested PCR reads via MiXCR and lists one record per CDR3 protein. The repertoire holds approximately 150,000 distinct CDR3 sequences, about 23% seen once, with 0.085% to 0.11% in the top ten. The sequenced sample was naive CD4+ T cells from blood. The receptor set was obtained from a human donor in good health.

The gene calls are TRBV7-2 and TRBJ2-1, with 11 bases matching TRBD2. Trimming took 3 bases from V and 5 from J; bases not matched to a gene: 0. The CDR3 consists of 14 residues. CDR1 and CDR2 from the germline V gene are SGHTA and FQGNSA. The CDR3 DNA sequence: TGTGCCAGCAGCTTGGGACTAGCGGACAATGAGCAGTTCTTC. Its protein product is CASSLGLADNEQFF.

The genes are TRBV6-2 or TRBV6-3 and TRBJ2-3; D is perhaps TRBD2 (5 bases). V lost 7 bases and J lost 4, with 21 bases in between. CDR1 is MNHEY, CDR2 SVGEGT, per germline. The CDR3 runs 16 residues. As DNA, the CDR3 is TGTGCCAGCACTCCACCCTGGGCGGGTAGCCCAGATACGCAGTATTTT. It encodes CASTPPWAGSPDTQYF.

This clonotype was seen a few times. This rearrangement joins TRBV7-4 to TRBJ1-5; 7 nucleotides agree with TRBD1. V lost 4 bases and J lost 1; bases outside the gene matches: 4. The CDR3 loop spans 15 amino acids. Per the germline V gene, CDR1 is SGHVT and CDR2 is SQSDAQ. The CDR3 spells CASSWQGVSNQPQHF. In DNA form, the CDR3 reads TGTGCCAGCAGCTGGCAGGGGGTGAGCAATCAGCCCCAGCATTTT.

In its sample, this clonotype was seen a few times. The CDR3 loop reads CASRTTSGSSNEQFF. DNA for the CDR3: TGTGCCAGCAGGACAACTAGCGGGAGTTCCAATGAGCAGTTCTTC. The rearrangement joins TRBV6-2 or TRBV6-3 to TRBJ2-1; TRBD2 matches 11 bases. This CDR3 spans 15 amino acids. Germline V gene sequence: CDR1 MNHEY, CDR2 SVGEGT. The trim removed 6 bases at V and 6 bases at J, leaving 7 bases unmatched.

The chain carries TRBV12-3 or TRBV12-4 and TRBJ1-2; D not certain. Between the trimmed V and J ends, which lost 6 bases and 4 bases, there was a span of 18 bases. The CDR3 runs to 15 residues. CDR3 loop: CASSSMRAGRYGYTF. CDR3 DNA: TGTGCCAGCAGCTCTATGAGGGCAGGACGCTATGGCTACACCTTC.

The chain combines TRBV27 with TRBJ1-5; unclear D gene. This CDR3 has 14 residues. Germline CDR1 and CDR2: MNHEY and SMNVEV (reference sequence). Trimming pared 1 base from V and 0 bases from J, leaving 4 bases between. CDR3 region: CASSLYNSNQPQHF. In DNA, the CDR3 is TGTGCCAGCAGTTTATACAATAGCAATCAGCCCCAGCATTTT.

This clonotype appeared a few times. The chain links TRBV27 to TRBJ2-2; the match to TRBD2 covers 12 bases. CDR1 MNHEY and CDR2 SMNVEV come from the germline V gene (reference sequence). CDR3 size: 17 residues. V shed 6 bases and J 7 bases; nucleotides not matched to a gene: 12. The chain's CDR3 is CASSSRLAGGPGGELFF. In nucleotides, the CDR3 is TGTGCCAGCAGCTCCCGGCTAGCGGGAGGGCCTGGCGGGGAGCTGTTTTTT.

This chain uses TRBV7-2 with TRBJ2-6; no clear D gene. V lost 3 bases to trimming and J lost 1 base, with 13 bases between them. The CDR3 runs 17 residues. Germline V lookup: CDR1 SGHTA, CDR2 FQGNSA. CDR3 protein: CASSLVGGNSGANVLTF. The CDR3 DNA reads TGTGCCAGCAGCTTGGTGGGCGGCAATTCTGGGGCCAACGTCCTGACTTTC.

V and J are TRBV7-2 and TRBJ2-5; D is undetermined. Trimming pared 3 bases from V and 3 bases from J, leaving 11 bases between. The CDR3 has 14 amino acids. The germline V gene has CDR1 SGHTA and CDR2 FQGNSA. For the CDR3, the DNA is TGTGCCAGCAGCTTCAGTCGAGCAGAAGAGACCCAGTACTTC. Its protein product is CASSFSRAEETQYF.

J is TRBJ2-7 and V is TRBV29-1; 11 bases agree with TRBD2. This CDR3 has 14 amino acids. Germline CDR1 is SQVTM and CDR2 is ANQGSEA. J gave up 2 bases and V 7 bases, and 7 bases lay outside the gene matches. CDR3 sequence: CSAGGLAVPYEQYF. The CDR3 nucleotides are TGCAGCGCCGGGGGACTAGCGGTTCCCTACGAGCAGTACTTC.

The chain's CDR3 is CASSYPSGLGNEQFF. CDR3 in DNA: TGTGCCAGCAGTTACCCGAGCGGCCTGGGCAATGAGCAGTTCTTC. This chain connects TRBV6-2 or TRBV6-3 to TRBJ2-1; a possible D gene is TRBD2 (5 bases). Germline lookup yields CDR1 MNHEY and CDR2 SVGEGT. The CDR3 runs 15 residues. Trimming left V 2 bases short and J 6 bases short, with 14 bases between.

This clonotype was seen a few times. The rearrangement joins TRBV10-3 to TRBJ1-5; D might be TRBD1 (6 bases). V was clipped by 2 bases and J by 3 bases, with 17 bases between them. The CDR3 covers 17 residues. Looked up from germline, CDR1 is ENHRY and CDR2 is SYGVKD. Here the CDR3 reads CAISEAPGGPPNQPQHF. CDR3 DNA: TGTGCCATCAGTGAGGCTCCGGGGGGCCCCCCCAATCAGCCCCAGCATTTT.

This clonotype was observed a few times. The chain carries TRBV5-1 and TRBJ2-7; D is unclear. Trimming shortened V by 0 bases and J by 5 bases, and 6 bases separated the two germline ends. The CDR3 has 12 amino acids. The germline V gene encodes CDR1 SGHRS and CDR2 YFSETQ. CDR3 nucleotide sequence: TGCGCCAGCAGCTTGGCCTGGAACGAGCAGTACTTC. Its translation is CASSLAWNEQYF. The full variable domain, rest sourced from reference TRBV5-1 and TRBJ2-7, is KAGVTQTPRYLIKTRGQQVTLSCSPISGHRSVSWYQQTPGQGLQFLFEYFSETQRNKGNFPGRFSGRQFSNSRSEMNVSTLELGDSALYLCASSLAWNEQYFGPGTRLTVT.

This clonotype was seen more than once but under ten times. This rearrangement joins TRBV5-6 to TRBJ2-5, with D unclear. Germline V CDR1 and CDR2: SGHDT, YYEEEE. CDR3 length: 13 residues. The ends were cut back, 6 bases at V and 2 bases at J, with 11 bases in the middle. CDR3 amino acids: CASTRGTQETQYF. In nucleotides, the CDR3 is TGTGCCAGCACCCGCGGAACACAAGAGACCCAGTACTTC.